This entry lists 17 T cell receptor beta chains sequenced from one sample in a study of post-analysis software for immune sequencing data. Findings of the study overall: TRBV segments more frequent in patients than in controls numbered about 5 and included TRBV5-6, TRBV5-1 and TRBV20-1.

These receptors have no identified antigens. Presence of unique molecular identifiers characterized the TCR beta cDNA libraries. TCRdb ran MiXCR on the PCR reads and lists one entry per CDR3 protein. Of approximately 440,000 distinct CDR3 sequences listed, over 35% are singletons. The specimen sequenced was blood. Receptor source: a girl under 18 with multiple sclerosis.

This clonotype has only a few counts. CDR3 region: CATSDPSGTSGFETQYF. The CDR3, as DNA: TGTGCCACCAGTGACCCGTCAGGGACTAGCGGCTTCGAGACCCAGTACTTC. The chain combines TRBV24-1 with TRBJ2-5, with TRBD2 matching 11 bases. The ends lost 4 bases at V and 5 bases at J; junction bases unmatched: 11. This CDR3 has 17 amino acids. Germline CDR1 KGHDR, CDR2 SFDVKD.

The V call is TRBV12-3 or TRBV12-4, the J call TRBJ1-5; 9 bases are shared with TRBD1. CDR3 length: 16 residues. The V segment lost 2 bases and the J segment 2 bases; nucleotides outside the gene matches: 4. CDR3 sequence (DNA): TGTGCCAGCAGTTTACAAAGGACAGGGGGCAATCAGCCCCAGCATTTT. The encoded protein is CASSLQRTGGNQPQHF.

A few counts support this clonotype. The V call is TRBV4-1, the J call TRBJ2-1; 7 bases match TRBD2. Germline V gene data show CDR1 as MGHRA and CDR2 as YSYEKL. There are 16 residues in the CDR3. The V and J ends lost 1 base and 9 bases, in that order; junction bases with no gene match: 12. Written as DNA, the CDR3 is TGCGCCAGCAGCCAAGTCCGTAGGGCGGGAGTGAGTGAGCAGTTCTTC. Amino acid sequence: CASSQVRRAGVSEQFF.

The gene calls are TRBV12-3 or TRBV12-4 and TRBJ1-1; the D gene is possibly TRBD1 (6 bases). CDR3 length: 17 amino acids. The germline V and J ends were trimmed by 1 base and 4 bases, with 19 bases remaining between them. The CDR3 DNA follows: TGTGCCAGCAGTTTAGATATTATGCGGGGGGCCGGCACTGAAGCTTTCTTT. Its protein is CASSLDIMRGAGTEAFF.

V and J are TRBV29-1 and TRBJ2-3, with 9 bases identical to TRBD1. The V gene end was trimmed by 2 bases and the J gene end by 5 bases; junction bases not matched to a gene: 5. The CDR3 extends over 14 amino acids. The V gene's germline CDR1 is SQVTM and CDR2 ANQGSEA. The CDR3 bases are TGCAGCGTTGAAACAGGGGGCAAGCGAGATACGCAGTATTTT. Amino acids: CSVETGGKRDTQYF.

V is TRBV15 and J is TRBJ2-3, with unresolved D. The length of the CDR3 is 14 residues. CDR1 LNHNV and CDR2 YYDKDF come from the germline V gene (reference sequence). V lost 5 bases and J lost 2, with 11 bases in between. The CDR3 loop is CATSDRADTDTQYF. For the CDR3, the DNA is TGTGCCACCAGCGACCGGGCCGACACAGATACGCAGTATTTT.

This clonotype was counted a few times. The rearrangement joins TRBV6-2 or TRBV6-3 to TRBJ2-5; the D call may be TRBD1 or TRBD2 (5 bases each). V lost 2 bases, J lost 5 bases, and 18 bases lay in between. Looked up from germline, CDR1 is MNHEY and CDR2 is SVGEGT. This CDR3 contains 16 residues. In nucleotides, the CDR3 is TGTGCCAGCAGTTACCCCCGCAGGGACCTTCGGGAGACCCAGTACTTC. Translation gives CASSYPRRDLRETQYF.

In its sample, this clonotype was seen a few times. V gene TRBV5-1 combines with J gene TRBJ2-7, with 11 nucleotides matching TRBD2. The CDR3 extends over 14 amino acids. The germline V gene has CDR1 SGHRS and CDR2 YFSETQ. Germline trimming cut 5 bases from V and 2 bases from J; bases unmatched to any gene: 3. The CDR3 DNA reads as TGCGCCAGCAGTATAGCGGGAGGGCCCTACGAGCAGTACTTC. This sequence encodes CASSIAGGPYEQYF.

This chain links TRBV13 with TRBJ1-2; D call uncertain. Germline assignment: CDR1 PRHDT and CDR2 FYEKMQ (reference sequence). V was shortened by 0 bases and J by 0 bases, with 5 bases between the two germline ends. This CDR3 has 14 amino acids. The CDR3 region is CASSLGFPNYGYTF. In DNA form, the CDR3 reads TGTGCCAGCAGCTTAGGGTTCCCTAACTATGGCTACACCTTC. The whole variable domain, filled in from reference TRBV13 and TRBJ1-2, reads AAGVIQSPRHLIKEKRETATLKCYPIPRHDTVYWYQQGPGQDPQFLISFYEKMQSDKGSIPDRFSAQQFSDYHSELNMSSLELGDSALYFCASSLGFPNYGYTFGSGTRLTVV.

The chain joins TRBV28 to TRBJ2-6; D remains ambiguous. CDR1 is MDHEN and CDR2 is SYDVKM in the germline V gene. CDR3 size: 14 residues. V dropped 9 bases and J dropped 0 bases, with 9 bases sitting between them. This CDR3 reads CASLRSSGANVLTF. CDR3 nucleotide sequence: TGTGCCAGTCTACGGAGCTCTGGGGCCAACGTCCTGACTTTC.

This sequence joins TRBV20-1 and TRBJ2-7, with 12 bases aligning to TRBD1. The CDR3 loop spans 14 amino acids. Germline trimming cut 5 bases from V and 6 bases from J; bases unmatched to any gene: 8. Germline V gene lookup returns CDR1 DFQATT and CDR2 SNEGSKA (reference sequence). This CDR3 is CSAATGTGGFEQYF. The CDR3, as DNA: TGCAGTGCTGCGACCGGGACAGGGGGCTTCGAGCAGTACTTC.

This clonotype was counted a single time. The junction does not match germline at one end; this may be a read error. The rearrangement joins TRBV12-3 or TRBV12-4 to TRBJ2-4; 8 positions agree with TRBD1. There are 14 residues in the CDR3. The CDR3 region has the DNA TGTGCCGGCAGTATAACAAACACAGGGGGTGAGCAGTACTTC. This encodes CAGSITNTGGEQYF.

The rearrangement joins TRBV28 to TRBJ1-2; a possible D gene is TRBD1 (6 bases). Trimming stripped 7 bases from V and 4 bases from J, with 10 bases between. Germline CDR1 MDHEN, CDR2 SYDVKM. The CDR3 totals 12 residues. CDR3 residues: CASTGTFYGYTF. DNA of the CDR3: TGTGCCAGCACCGGGACATTCTATGGCTACACCTTC.

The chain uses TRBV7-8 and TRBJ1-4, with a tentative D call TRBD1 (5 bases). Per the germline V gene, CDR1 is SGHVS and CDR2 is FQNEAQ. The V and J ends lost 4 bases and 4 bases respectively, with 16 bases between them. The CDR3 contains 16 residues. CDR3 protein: CASSSGTEAYNEKLFF. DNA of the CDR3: TGTGCCAGCAGCTCAGGGACGGAAGCCTATAATGAAAAACTGTTTTTT.

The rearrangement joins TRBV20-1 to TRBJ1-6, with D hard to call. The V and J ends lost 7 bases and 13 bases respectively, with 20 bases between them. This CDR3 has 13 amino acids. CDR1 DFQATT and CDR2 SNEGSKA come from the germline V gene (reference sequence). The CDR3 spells CSDSPPDPSPLHF. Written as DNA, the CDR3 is TGCAGTGATAGCCCCCCGGACCCTTCTCCCCTCCACTTT.

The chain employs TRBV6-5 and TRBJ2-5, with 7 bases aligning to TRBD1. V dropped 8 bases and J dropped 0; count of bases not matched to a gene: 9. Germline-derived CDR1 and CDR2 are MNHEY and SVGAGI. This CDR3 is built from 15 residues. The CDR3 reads CASARTGSYQETQYF. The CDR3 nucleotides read TGTGCCAGCGCCCGGACAGGATCGTACCAAGAGACCCAGTACTTC.

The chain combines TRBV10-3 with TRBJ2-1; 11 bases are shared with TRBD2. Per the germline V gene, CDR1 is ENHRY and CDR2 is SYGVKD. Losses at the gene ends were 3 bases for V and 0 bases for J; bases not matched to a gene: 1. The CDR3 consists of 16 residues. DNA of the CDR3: TGTGCCATCAGTGAAACTAGCGGGAGCTCCTACAATGAGCAGTTCTTC. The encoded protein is CAISETSGSSYNEQFF.